This T cell receptor beta chain was sequenced for a study of blood T cell repertoires in COVID-19 (dated by TCRdb to the early 2020s). At the level of the whole study: Collaborator samples came from the United States, Italy and Spain and covered acute and convalescent phases of COVID-19. Deeply sampled blood TCRbeta repertoires from subjects exposed to, actively infected with, or recovered from COVID-19 were included in the dataset. Where HLA class I and class II types were available, the types were taken from metadata supplied by the sample provider, not from assay-based typing. The repertoires were released in a freely available public database intended as a resource for research on the immune response to SARS-CoV-2. Samples came from the ongoing ImmuneRACE study (first 160 participants) plus 1,254 subjects from 6 global collaborators. The prospective study material was composed of cDNA or gDNA derived from T cells, B-cell-depleted T cells, or PBMCs. Sample metadata almost always included a de-identified subject ID, COVID-19 status, age in years and sex. Findings and caveats that apply to the study as a whole: How much clinical and demographic metadata was included differed by source and by participant, and the metadata was provided uncurated.

Each collaborating institution followed its own protocols to collect whole blood in K2EDTA tubes. For TCRbeta analysis, collaborator samples were shipped as frozen whole blood, as isolated PBMCs, or as DNA extracted from either sample type. TCRbeta CDR3 regions were amplified from genomic DNA by means of the immunoSEQ Assay, a bias-controlled multiplex PCR. As for the authors' bioinformatics: The number of nucleated cells in each sample was estimated from the amplification of reference gene primers within the assay. Sequence reads were collapsed and filtered to measure the absolute abundance of every unique TCRbeta CDR3 rearrangement. Productive Simpson clonality was computed per sample as the square root of Simpson's diversity index over productive rearrangements. The table was pulled from immuneACCESS by TCRdb, which kept in-frame rearrangements only. Such tables lose some clones; where checked, under half of the loss comes from unresolved V genes, and the rest has no known cause. That table is the source of V, J and clone size, and D and trimming were worked out from the DNA. This sample lists 70,000 to 95,000 clones; roughly 77% were detected once. The top ten constitute about 12% of the sample.

From its cysteine to its phenylalanine, the CDR3 spans 16 amino acids. Here the CDR3 DNA is all that survives: 48 bases in frame from base 1. This clone appeared a single time. Which antigen it targets is not known. No base quality values were provided; no much bigger clone lies one nucleotide off. The receptor comes from a human donor in a cohort sampled during active COVID-19. The sequenced sample was peripheral blood. The chain joins TRBV21-1 to TRBJ2-4; the listed D gene, TRBD1, was not tested against the DNA. TRBV21-1 is a listed pseudogene. The sequenced DNA is TGTGCCAGCAGCAAAGGGGCAGGCGTAGCCAAAAACATTCAGTACTTC. This sequence encodes CASSKGAGVAKNIQYF.